Below, one TCR beta chain is given with its context. This specimen belongs to a study of blood T cell repertoires in COVID-19. This table comes from immunoSEQ multiplex PCR, and its TCRdb copy is limited to in-frame clones, with some not included. The repertoire holds about 190,000 clones, with about 88% as singletons. The length of the CDR3 is 14 residues. Looked up from germline, CDR1 is MNHEY and CDR2 is SVGEGT. The V and J ends lost 6 bases and 0 bases respectively, with 9 bases between them. The clonotype originates from a middle-aged woman who had recovered from COVID-19. The chain recombines TRBV6-2 or TRBV6-3 with TRBJ2-4, with a possible D match to TRBD1 (6 bases). Sequencing used peripheral blood. Here the CDR3 reads CASSPGVAKNIQYF. As DNA, the CDR3 is TGTGCCAGCAGCCCAGGGGTAGCCAAAAACATTCAGTACTTC.